Reported below is one T cell receptor beta chain. This sample is drawn from a study of T cell changes during pregnancy in multiple sclerosis. The protocol was immunoSEQ multiplex PCR, while the TCRdb copy is restricted to in-frame clones and leaves out a portion. The data show 60,000 to 90,000 clones, roughly nine tenths seen once. The germline CDR1 and CDR2 sequences are MDHEN and SYDVKM. J lost 4 bases, V lost 8 bases, and 12 bases had no gene match. The CDR3 length is 16 residues. The receptor was isolated from a female donor in good health, enrolled as a control in a pregnancy study. The rearrangement uses TRBV28 and TRBJ2-7, with 12 bases identical to TRBD1. Sequencing used peripheral blood, obtained in the first trimester of pregnancy. The CDR3 reads CASSRPGQGASYEQYF. The CDR3 coding sequence is TGTGCCAGCTCTCGTCCGGGACAGGGGGCCTCATACGAGCAGTACTTC. Looking up the rest from reference TRBV28 and TRBJ2-7 gives the full variable domain: DVKVTQSSRYLVKRTGEKVFLECVQDMDHENMFWYRQDPGLGLRLIYFSYDVKMKEKGDIPEGYSVSREKKERFSLILESASTNQTSMYLCASSRPGQGASYEQYFGPGTRLTVT.